This TCR beta chain originates from a study of Ad26.COV2.S vaccination and SARS-CoV-2 variants. Broader study findings: Spike-specific TCR breadth in vaccine recipients exceeded that seen in placebo recipients. For non-spike TCRs, breadth in vaccine recipients resembled that in placebo recipients. Substantial breadth was reported for post-vaccination spike-specific CD8+ and CD4+ T cells.

This clone was seen only once. Its target is unknown. The repertoire was sequenced with immunoSEQ multiplex PCR; TCRdb's copy has only in-frame clones and lacks some. The sample has about 350,000 clones, roughly nine tenths seen once. Trimming removed 0 bases from V and 8 bases from J, with 16 bases in between. This CDR3 has 15 residues. The V gene's germline CDR1 is PRHDT and CDR2 FYEKMQ (reference sequence). The rearrangement links TRBV13 to TRBJ1-2; the D is unclear. Sample: peripheral blood, taken after recovery from COVID-19. This clonotype was obtained from a human donor who had recovered from COVID-19. CDR3 in amino acids: CASSLGGNPTEGYTF. The CDR3, as DNA: TGTGCCAGCAGCTTAGGCGGGAACCCTACGGAAGGCTACACCTTC. Full variable domain (remainder filled in from reference TRBV13 and TRBJ1-2): AAGVIQSPRHLIKEKRETATLKCYPIPRHDTVYWYQQGPGQDPQFLISFYEKMQSDKGSIPDRFSAQQFSDYHSELNMSSLELGDSALYFCASSLGGNPTEGYTFGSGTRLTVV.